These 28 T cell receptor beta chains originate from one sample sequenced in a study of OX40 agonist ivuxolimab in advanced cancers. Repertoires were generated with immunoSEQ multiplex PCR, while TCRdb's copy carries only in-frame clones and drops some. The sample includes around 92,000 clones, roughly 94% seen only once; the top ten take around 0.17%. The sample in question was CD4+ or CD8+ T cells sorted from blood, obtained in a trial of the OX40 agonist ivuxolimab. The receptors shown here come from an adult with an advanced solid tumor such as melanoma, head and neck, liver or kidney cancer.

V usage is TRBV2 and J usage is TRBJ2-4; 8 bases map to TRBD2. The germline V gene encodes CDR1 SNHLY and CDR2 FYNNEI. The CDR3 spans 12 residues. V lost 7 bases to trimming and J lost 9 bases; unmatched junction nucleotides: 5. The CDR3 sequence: CASTGTRGIQYF. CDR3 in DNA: TGTGCCAGCACCGGGACTAGGGGCATTCAGTACTTC.

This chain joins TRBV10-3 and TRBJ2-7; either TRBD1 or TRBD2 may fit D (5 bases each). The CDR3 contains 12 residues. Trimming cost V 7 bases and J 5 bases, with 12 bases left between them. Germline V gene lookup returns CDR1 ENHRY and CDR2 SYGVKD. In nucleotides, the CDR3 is TGTGCCATCAATTCGCAGGGAGACGAGCAGTACTTC. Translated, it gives CAINSQGDEQYF.

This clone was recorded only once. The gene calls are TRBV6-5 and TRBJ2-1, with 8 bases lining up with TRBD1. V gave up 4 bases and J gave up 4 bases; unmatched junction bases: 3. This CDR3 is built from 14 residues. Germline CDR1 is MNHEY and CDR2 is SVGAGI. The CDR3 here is CASSLDRVYNEQFF. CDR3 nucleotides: TGTGCCAGCAGTTTGGACAGGGTATACAATGAGCAGTTCTTC.

The CDR3 DNA sequence: TGCGCCAGCAGCTTGAACCCCGGCACAGTAGGGGAGACCCAGTACTTC. It yields the protein CASSLNPGTVGETQYF. The V gene is TRBV5-1, the J gene TRBJ2-5, with no clear D. The V and J ends lost 1 base and 5 bases respectively, with 18 bases between them. CDR3 length: 16 amino acids. The germline CDR1 and CDR2 sequences are SGHRS and YFSETQ.

CDR3 nucleotide sequence: TGTGCCAGTAGTAAAGGGGCGAACGGGGAGCTGTTTTTT. This encodes CASSKGANGELFF. The genes are TRBV19 and TRBJ2-2; D perhaps matches TRBD1 (5 bases). This CDR3 region has 13 residues. Germline V gene data show CDR1 as LNHDA and CDR2 as SQIVND (reference sequence). The V end was cut by 4 bases, the J end by 7 bases, with 10 bases between.

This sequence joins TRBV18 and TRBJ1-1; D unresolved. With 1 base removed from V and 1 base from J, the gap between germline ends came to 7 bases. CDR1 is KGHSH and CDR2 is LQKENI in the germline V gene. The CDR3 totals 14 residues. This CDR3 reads CASSPLEGNTEAFF. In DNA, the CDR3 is TGTGCCAGCTCACCACTGGAGGGGAACACTGAAGCTTTCTTT.

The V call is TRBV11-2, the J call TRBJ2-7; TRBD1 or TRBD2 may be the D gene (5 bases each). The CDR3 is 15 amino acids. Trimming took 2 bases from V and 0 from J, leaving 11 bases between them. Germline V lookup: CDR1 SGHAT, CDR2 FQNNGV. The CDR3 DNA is TGTGCCAGCAGCTTAAACGGGGCCCACTCCTACGAGCAGTACTTC. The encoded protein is CASSLNGAHSYEQYF. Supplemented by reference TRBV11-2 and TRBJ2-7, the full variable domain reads EAGVAQSPRYKIIEKRQSVAFWCNPISGHATLYWYQQILGQGPKLLIQFQNNGVVDDSQLPKDRFSAERLKGVDSTLKIQPAKLEDSAVYLCASSLNGAHSYEQYFGPGTRLTVT.

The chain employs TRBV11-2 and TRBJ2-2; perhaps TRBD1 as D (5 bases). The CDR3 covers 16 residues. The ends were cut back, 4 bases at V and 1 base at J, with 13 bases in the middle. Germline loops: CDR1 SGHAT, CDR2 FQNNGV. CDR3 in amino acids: CASSYSPGMNTGELFF. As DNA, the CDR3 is TGTGCCAGCAGCTATAGCCCAGGGATGAACACCGGGGAGCTGTTTTTT. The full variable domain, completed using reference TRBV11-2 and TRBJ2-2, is EAGVAQSPRYKIIEKRQSVAFWCNPISGHATLYWYQQILGQGPKLLIQFQNNGVVDDSQLPKDRFSAERLKGVDSTLKIQPAKLEDSAVYLCASSYSPGMNTGELFFGEGSRLTVL.

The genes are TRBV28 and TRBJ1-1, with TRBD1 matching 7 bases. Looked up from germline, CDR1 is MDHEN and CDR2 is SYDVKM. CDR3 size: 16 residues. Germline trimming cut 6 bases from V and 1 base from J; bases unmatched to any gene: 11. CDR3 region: CASSRPVGGTNTEAFF. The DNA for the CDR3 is TGTGCCAGCAGCCGACCGGTAGGGGGCACGAACACTGAAGCTTTCTTT.

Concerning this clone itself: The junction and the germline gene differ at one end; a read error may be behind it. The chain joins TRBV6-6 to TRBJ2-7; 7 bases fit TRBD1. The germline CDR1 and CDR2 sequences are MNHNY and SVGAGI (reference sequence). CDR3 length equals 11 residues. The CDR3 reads CASSQTTGLSF. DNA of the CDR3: TGTGCCAGCAGTCAAACGACAGGGTTAAGCTTC.

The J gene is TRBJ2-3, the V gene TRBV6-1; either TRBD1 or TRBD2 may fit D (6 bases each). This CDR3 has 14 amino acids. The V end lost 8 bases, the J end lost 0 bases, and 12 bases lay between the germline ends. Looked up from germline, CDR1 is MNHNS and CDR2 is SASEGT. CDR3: CASQGGTSTDTQYF. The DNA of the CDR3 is TGTGCCAGCCAAGGGGGGACTAGCACAGATACGCAGTATTTT.

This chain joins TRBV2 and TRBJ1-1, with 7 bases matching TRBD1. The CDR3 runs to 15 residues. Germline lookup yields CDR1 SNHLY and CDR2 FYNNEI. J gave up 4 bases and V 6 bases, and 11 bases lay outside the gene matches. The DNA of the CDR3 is TGTGCCAGCAGCGAAAGACAGGGTGCGAGCACTGAAGCTTTCTTT. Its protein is CASSERQGASTEAFF.

CDR3 amino acids: CASSLWVAGGPGELFF. The CDR3 nucleotides read TGTGCCAGCAGTTTATGGGTAGCGGGAGGTCCCGGGGAGCTGTTTTTT. The chain employs TRBV27 and TRBJ2-2; 10 bases map to TRBD2. V shed 1 base and J 6 bases; nucleotides not matched to a gene: 5. This CDR3 is built from 16 residues. CDR1 is MNHEY and CDR2 is SMNVEV in the germline V gene (reference sequence).

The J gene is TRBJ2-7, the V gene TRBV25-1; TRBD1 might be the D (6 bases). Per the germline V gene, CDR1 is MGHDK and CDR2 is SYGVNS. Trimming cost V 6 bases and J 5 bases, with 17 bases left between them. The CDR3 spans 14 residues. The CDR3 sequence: CASSGLGTLHEQYF. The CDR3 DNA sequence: TGTGCCAGCAGCGGTCTCGGGACACTACACGAGCAGTACTTC.

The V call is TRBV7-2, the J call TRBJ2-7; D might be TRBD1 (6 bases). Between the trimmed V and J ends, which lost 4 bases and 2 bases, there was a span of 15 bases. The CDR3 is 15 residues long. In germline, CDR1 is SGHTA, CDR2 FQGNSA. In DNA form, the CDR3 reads TGTGCCAGCAGCTCCCAGACAGGAGAGACCTACGAGCAGTACTTC. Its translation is CASSSQTGETYEQYF.

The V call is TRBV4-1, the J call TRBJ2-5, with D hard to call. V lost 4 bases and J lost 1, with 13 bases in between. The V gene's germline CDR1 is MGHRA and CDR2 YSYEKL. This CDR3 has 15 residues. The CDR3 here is CASSRQYDGQETQYF. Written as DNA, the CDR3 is TGCGCCAGCAGCCGGCAGTACGACGGCCAAGAGACCCAGTACTTC.

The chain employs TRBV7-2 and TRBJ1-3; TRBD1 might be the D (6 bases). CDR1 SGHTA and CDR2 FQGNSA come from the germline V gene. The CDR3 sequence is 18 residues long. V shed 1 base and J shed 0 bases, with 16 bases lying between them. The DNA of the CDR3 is TGTGCCAGCAGCTTAGTGGAGGGGGGTTCAAGCTCTGGAAACACCATATATTTT. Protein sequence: CASSLVEGGSSSGNTIYF. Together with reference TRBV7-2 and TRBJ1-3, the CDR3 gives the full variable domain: GAGVSQSPSNKVTEKGKDVELRCDPISGHTALYWYRQSLGQGLEFLIYFQGNSAPDKSGLPSDRFSAERTGGSVSTLTIQRTQQEDSAVYLCASSLVEGGSSSGNTIYFGEGSWLTVV.

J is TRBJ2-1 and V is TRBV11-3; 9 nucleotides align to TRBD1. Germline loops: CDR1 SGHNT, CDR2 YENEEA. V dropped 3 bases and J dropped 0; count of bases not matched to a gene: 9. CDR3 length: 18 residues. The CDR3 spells CASSLGQGSLSSYNEQFF. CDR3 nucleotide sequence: TGTGCCAGCAGCTTGGGACAGGGTTCGTTGAGCTCCTACAATGAGCAGTTCTTC. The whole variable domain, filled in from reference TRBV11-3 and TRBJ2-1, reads EAGVVQSPRYKIIEKKQPVAFWCNPISGHNTLYWYLQNLGQGPELLIRYENEEAVDDSQLPKDRFSAERLKGVDSTLKIQPAELGDSAVYLCASSLGQGSLSSYNEQFFGPGTRLTVL.

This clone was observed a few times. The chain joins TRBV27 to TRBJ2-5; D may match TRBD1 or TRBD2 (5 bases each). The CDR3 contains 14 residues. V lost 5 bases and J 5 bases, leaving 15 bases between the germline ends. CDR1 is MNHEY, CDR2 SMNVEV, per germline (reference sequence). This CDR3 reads CASSPKGRWETQYF. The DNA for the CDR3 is TGTGCCAGCAGTCCGAAGGGGAGATGGGAGACCCAGTACTTC.

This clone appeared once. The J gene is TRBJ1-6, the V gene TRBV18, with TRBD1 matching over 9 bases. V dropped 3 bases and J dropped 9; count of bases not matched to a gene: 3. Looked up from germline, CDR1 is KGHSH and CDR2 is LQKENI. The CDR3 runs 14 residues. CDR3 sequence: CASSPGQGGSPLHF. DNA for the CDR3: TGTGCCAGCTCACCGGGACAGGGAGGTTCACCCCTCCACTTT.

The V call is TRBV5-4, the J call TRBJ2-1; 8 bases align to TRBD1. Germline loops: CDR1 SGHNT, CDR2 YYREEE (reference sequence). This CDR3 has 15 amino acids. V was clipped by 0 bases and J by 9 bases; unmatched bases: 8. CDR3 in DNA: TGTGCCAGCAGCTTGGTCGCGACAGGGGTGGGTGAGCAGTTCTTC. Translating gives CASSLVATGVGEQFF.

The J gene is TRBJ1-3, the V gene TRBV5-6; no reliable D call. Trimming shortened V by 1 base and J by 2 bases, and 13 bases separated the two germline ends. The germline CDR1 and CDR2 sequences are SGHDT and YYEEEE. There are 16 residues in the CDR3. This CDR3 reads CASSLSLVVTGNTIYF. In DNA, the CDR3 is TGTGCCAGCAGCTTGAGCTTGGTGGTAACTGGAAACACCATATATTTT.

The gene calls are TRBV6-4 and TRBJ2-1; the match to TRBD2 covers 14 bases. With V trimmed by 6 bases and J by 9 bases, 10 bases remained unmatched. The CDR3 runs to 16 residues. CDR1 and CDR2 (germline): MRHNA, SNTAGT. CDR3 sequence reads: CASSPQTSGGAGEQFF. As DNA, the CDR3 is TGTGCCAGCAGCCCCCAGACTAGCGGGGGGGCAGGTGAGCAGTTCTTC.

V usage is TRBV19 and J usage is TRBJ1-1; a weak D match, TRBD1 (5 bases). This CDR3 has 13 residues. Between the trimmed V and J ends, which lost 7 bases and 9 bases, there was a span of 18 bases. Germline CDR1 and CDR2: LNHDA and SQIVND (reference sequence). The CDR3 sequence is CASTSTVYSKAFF. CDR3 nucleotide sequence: TGTGCCAGTACTTCGACAGTTTACTCTAAAGCTTTCTTT.

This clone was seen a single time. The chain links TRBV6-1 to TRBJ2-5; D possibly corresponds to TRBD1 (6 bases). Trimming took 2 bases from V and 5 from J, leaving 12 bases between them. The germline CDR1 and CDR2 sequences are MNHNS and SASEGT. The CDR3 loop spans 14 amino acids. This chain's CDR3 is CASSEPGAAETQYF. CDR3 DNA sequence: TGTGCCAGCAGTGAACCAGGGGCAGCGGAGACCCAGTACTTC.

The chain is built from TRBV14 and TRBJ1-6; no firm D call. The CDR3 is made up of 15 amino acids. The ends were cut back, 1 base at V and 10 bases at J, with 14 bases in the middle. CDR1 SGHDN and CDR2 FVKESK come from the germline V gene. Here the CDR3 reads CASSQGHPLYSPLHF. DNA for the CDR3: TGTGCCAGCAGCCAAGGGCATCCGTTATACTCACCCCTCCACTTT.

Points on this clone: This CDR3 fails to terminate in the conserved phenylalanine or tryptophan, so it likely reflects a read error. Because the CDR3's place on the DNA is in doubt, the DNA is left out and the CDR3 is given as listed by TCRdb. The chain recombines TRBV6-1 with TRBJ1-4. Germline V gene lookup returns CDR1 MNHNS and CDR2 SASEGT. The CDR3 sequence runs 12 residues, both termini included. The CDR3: CASTLPMGPPAC.

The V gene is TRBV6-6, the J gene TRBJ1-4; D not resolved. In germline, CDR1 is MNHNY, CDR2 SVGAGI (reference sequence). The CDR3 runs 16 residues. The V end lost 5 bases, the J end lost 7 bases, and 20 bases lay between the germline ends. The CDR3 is CASSLQPLLASEKLFF. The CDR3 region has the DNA TGTGCCAGCAGTCTTCAGCCCCTTTTAGCCTCTGAAAAACTGTTTTTT.